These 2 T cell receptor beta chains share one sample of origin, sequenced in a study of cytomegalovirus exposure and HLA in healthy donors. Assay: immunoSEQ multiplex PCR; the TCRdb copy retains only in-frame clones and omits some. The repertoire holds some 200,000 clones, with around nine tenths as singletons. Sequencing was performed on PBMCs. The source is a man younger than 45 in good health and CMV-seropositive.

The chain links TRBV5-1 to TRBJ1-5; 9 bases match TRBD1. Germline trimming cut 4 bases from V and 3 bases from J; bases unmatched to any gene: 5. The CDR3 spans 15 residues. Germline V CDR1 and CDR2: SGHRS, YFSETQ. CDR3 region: CASSEWTGDNQPQHF. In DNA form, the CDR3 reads TGCGCCAGCAGCGAATGGACAGGGGACAATCAGCCCCAGCATTTT. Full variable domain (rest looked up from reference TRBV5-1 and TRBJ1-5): KAGVTQTPRYLIKTRGQQVTLSCSPISGHRSVSWYQQTPGQGLQFLFEYFSETQRNKGNFPGRFSGRQFSNSRSEMNVSTLELGDSALYLCASSEWTGDNQPQHFGDGTRLSIL.

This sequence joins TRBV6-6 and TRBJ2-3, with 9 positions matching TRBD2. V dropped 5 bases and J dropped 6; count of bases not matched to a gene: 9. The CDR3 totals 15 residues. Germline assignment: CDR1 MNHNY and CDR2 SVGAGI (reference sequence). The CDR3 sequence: CASSTGTSSLDTQYF. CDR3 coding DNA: TGTGCCAGCAGTACCGGGACTAGCAGTCTGGATACGCAGTATTTT.